The next 27 T cell receptor beta chains were all read from a single sample in a study of T cells in Graves' hyperthyroidism and ophthalmopathy. From RNA transcripts, TCR beta CDR3 regions were amplified. When the TCR CDR3 underwent first-round RT-PCR, the HTBI primer set was used. TCRdb redid the calling of the multiplex PCR reads with MiXCR, one entry per CDR3 protein. The sample comprises roughly 500,000 distinct CDR3 sequences, 14% of which are singletons, and more than 4.5% rests with the top ten. Sequenced sample: blood. These receptors originate from a woman in her twenties or thirties with Graves' hyperthyroidism that later progressed to Graves' ophthalmopathy.

This clonotype has a count of ten or more. The rearrangement uses TRBV24-1 and TRBJ1-6, with D possibly matching TRBD1 (5 bases). The CDR3 is 14 residues long. The V end was cut by 1 base, the J end by 10 bases, with 10 bases between. Per the germline V gene, CDR1 is KGHDR and CDR2 is SFDVKD. The CDR3 is CATSDFDRGSPLHF. Here the CDR3 DNA reads TGTGCCACCAGTGATTTTGATCGGGGCTCACCCCTCCACTTT.

The rearrangement links TRBV12-3 or TRBV12-4 to TRBJ2-3, with 10 positions matching TRBD2. Unmatched junction bases numbered 5, after V lost 2 bases and J lost 9 bases. The CDR3 is 14 amino acids. The CDR3: CASSLLAGDETQYF. CDR3 in DNA: TGTGCCAGCAGTTTACTAGCGGGAGATGAGACGCAGTATTTT.

This clonotype was seen repeatedly, ten times or more. V and J are TRBV2 and TRBJ2-5, with unresolved D. Trimming left V 6 bases short and J 5 bases short, with 16 bases between. Germline values: CDR1 SNHLY, CDR2 FYNNEI. This CDR3 has 14 amino acids. The chain's CDR3 is CASRDGPMTETQYF. The DNA for the CDR3 is TGTGCCAGCAGAGACGGCCCCATGACGGAGACCCAGTACTTC. Based on the CDR3 plus reference TRBV2 and TRBJ2-5, the full variable domain is EPEVTQTPSHQVTQMGQEVILRCVPISNHLYFYWYRQILGQKVEFLVSFYNNEISEKSEIFDDQFSVERPDGSNFTLKIRSTKLEDSAMYFCASRDGPMTETQYFGPGTRLLVL.

This rearrangement joins TRBV27 to TRBJ1-6, with D maybe TRBD1 (5 bases). V was trimmed by 6 bases and J by 6 bases, leaving 12 bases between them. In germline, CDR1 is MNHEY, CDR2 SMNVEV (reference sequence). The CDR3 totals 14 residues. The CDR3 reads CASRYIGGNSPLHF. The CDR3 nucleotides are TGTGCCAGCAGGTATATCGGGGGTAATTCACCCCTCCACTTT.

The chain recombines TRBV10-3 with TRBJ1-5; the match to TRBD1 covers 8 bases. This CDR3 comprises 15 residues. Germline lookup yields CDR1 ENHRY and CDR2 SYGVKD. The CDR3 nucleotides are TGTTCCAGCAGTGACCAGGGGGCGTCGATTCAGCCCCAGCATTTT. Translating gives CSSSDQGASIQPQHF.

This clonotype was counted many times. The chain links TRBV12-3 or TRBV12-4 to TRBJ2-1; 8 positions match TRBD2. V shed 6 bases, J shed 9 bases, and the junction held 16 bases outside the gene matches. This CDR3 contains 16 residues. The CDR3 is CASRYRELAVGGEQFF. The CDR3 DNA follows: TGTGCCAGCAGGTACAGGGAACTAGCGGTTGGGGGTGAGCAGTTCTTC.

This clonotype was seen ten or more times. The chain uses TRBV20-1 and TRBJ2-3, with D uncertain. V lost 6 bases and J 2 bases, leaving 9 bases between the germline ends. CDR1 is DFQATT, CDR2 SNEGSKA, per germline (reference sequence). CDR3 length equals 12 residues. The CDR3 DNA sequence: TGCAGTGCCAGGACGCACACAGATACGCAGTATTTT. Translating gives CSARTHTDTQYF.

V usage is TRBV20-1 and J usage is TRBJ1-4, with D maybe TRBD1 (5 bases). The CDR3 extends over 15 amino acids. The V and J ends lost 0 bases and 3 bases respectively, with 11 bases between them. Per germline, CDR1 DFQATT and CDR2 SNEGSKA (reference sequence). This CDR3 reads CSAREFGGANEKLFF. In DNA form, the CDR3 reads TGCAGTGCTAGAGAGTTTGGGGGGGCTAATGAAAAACTGTTTTTT.

The table lists this clonotype with many counts. The gene calls are TRBV12-3 or TRBV12-4 and TRBJ2-5; 10 bases align to TRBD1. This CDR3 is 15 amino acids long. V gave up 5 bases and J gave up 6 bases; unmatched junction bases: 9. The CDR3 region is CASSTGTGARKTQYF. DNA for the CDR3: TGTGCCAGCAGTACCGGGACAGGGGCTAGGAAGACCCAGTACTTC.

V gene TRBV7-9 combines with J gene TRBJ1-2; tentatively, D is TRBD1 (6 bases). Germline V gene sequence: CDR1 SEHNR, CDR2 FQNEAQ (reference sequence). The CDR3 runs 15 residues. The V and J ends lost 0 bases and 7 bases respectively, with 15 bases between them. CDR3 sequence: CASSLASRGDRGYTF. The CDR3 DNA reads as TGTGCCAGCAGCTTAGCGAGCAGGGGCGATCGTGGCTACACCTTC. The variable domain in full, completed from reference TRBV7-9 and TRBJ1-2, reads DTGVSQNPRHKITKRGQNVTFRCDPISEHNRLYWYRQTLGQGPEFLTYFQNEAQLEKSRLLSDRFSAERPKGSFSTLEIQRTEQGDSAMYLCASSLASRGDRGYTFGSGTRLTVV.

This clonotype was recorded at least ten times. The rearrangement joins TRBV11-2 to TRBJ1-1; possibly TRBD1 for D (6 bases). The CDR3 contains 14 residues. Trimming took off 0 bases at V and 4 bases at J, with 9 bases between the two ends. Germline V lookup: CDR1 SGHAT, CDR2 FQNNGV. The DNA for the CDR3 is TGTGCCAGCAGCTTAGATCCGGGGGCCACTGAAGCTTTCTTT. Translation gives CASSLDPGATEAFF.

There are a few counts of this clonotype. The J gene is TRBJ2-7, the V gene TRBV27; 13 positions agree with TRBD2. V was pared by 2 bases and J by 3 bases, with 4 bases of the junction left unmatched. CDR1 is MNHEY, CDR2 SMNVEV, per germline (reference sequence). CDR3 length: 16 residues. The CDR3, as DNA: TGTGCCAGCAGTTTAAGGGGACTAGCGGGATTCTACGAGCAGTACTTC. Translation gives CASSLRGLAGFYEQYF.

In this sample, this clonotype turned up many times. The chain has TRBV28 and TRBJ2-3, with D hard to call. CDR3 length: 14 residues. Germline loops: CDR1 MDHEN, CDR2 SYDVKM. V lost 3 bases, J lost 2 bases, and 9 bases lay in between. The CDR3, as DNA: TGTGCCAGCAGTTTCGAGATTACCACAGATACGCAGTATTTT. It is translated as CASSFEITTDTQYF. The whole variable domain, remainder taken from reference TRBV28 and TRBJ2-3, is DVKVTQSSRYLVKRTGEKVFLECVQDMDHENMFWYRQDPGLGLRLIYFSYDVKMKEKGDIPEGYSVSREKKERFSLILESASTNQTSMYLCASSFEITTDTQYFGPGTRLTVL.

The chain couples TRBV12-3 or TRBV12-4 to TRBJ2-3, with 14 bases matching TRBD2. The length of the CDR3 is 14 residues. The J segment lost 8 bases and the V segment lost 6 bases, leaving 4 bases of the junction unmatched. CDR3 nucleotide sequence: TGTGCCAGCAGCGGACTAGCGGGAGGCGGTACGCAGTATTTT. Its translation is CASSGLAGGGTQYF.

This clonotype was seen ten or more times. The chain carries TRBV20-1 and TRBJ2-3; weak D call: TRBD1 (6 bases). Germline CDR1 DFQATT, CDR2 SNEGSKA (reference sequence). V dropped 4 bases and J dropped 1 base, with 9 bases sitting between them. This CDR3 comprises 13 residues. The CDR3 protein is CSAIGGGTDTQYF. In DNA form, the CDR3 reads TGCAGTGCTATAGGGGGAGGCACAGATACGCAGTATTTT.

This clonotype was detected many times. CDR3 sequence (DNA): TGTGCCAGTAAAGAGGTAGGGGAAGGCAATCAGCCCCAGCATTTT. Residues: CASKEVGEGNQPQHF. The V and J genes are TRBV19 and TRBJ1-5; possibly TRBD1 for D (5 bases). CDR1 LNHDA and CDR2 SQIVND come from the germline V gene (reference sequence). V gave up 7 bases and J gave up 2 bases, with 15 bases separating them. The CDR3 runs to 15 residues.

This sequence joins TRBV5-4 and TRBJ2-5, with 7 bases identical to TRBD2. CDR1 is SGHNT, CDR2 YYREEE, per germline (reference sequence). CDR3 length: 17 residues. The J segment lost 4 bases and the V segment lost 0 bases, leaving 12 bases of the junction unmatched. The CDR3 loop is CASSLALGGSGPETQYF. The CDR3 nucleotides are TGTGCCAGCAGCTTGGCCTTAGGCGGGAGTGGTCCAGAGACCCAGTACTTC.

This clonotype was seen at least ten times. The chain couples TRBV11-2 to TRBJ2-1; perhaps D is TRBD1 or TRBD2 (5 bases each). The germline CDR1 and CDR2 sequences are SGHAT and FQNNGV. The CDR3 is 15 amino acids. The V end lost 1 base, the J end lost 6 bases, and 13 bases lay between the germline ends. CDR3 amino acids: CASSLGGTSLNEQFF. DNA of the CDR3: TGTGCCAGCAGCTTAGGTGGGACCTCCCTCAATGAGCAGTTCTTC.

This clonotype was detected ten times or more. The CDR3 DNA is TGTGCCAGCAGTTTTGGGGGGGATGGCCAGCCCCAGCATTTT. Its protein is CASSFGGDGQPQHF. The chain joins TRBV12-3 or TRBV12-4 to TRBJ1-5; D might be TRBD1 (5 bases). The CDR3 spans 14 residues. V dropped 3 bases and J dropped 7 bases, with 13 bases sitting between them.

Notes on this clonotype: One base away lies a much larger clone, so this may be a sequencing read error. The V call is TRBV7-9, the J call TRBJ1-4; D may be TRBD1 (6 bases). The CDR3 totals 14 residues. CDR1 is SEHNR, CDR2 FQNEAQ, per germline (reference sequence). This CDR3 reads CASSRGTRNERLFF. CDR3 nucleotides: TGTGCCAGCAGCAGGGGGACAAGGAATGAAAGACTGTTTTTT.

This clonotype was seen at least ten times. The chain employs TRBV24-1 and TRBJ2-2; 8 bases map to TRBD1. This CDR3 has 16 amino acids. CDR1 is KGHDR, CDR2 SFDVKD, per germline. Trimming cost V 2 bases and J 0 bases; bases outside gene matches: 1. In nucleotides, the CDR3 is TGTGCCACCAGTGATTCGGACAGGGCGAACACCGGGGAGCTGTTTTTT. This translates into CATSDSDRANTGELFF.

The rearrangement uses TRBV6-1 and TRBJ2-1; 9 bases agree with TRBD1. J gave up 6 bases and V 5 bases, and 8 bases lay outside the gene matches. In germline, CDR1 is MNHNS, CDR2 SASEGT. CDR3 size: 15 residues. CDR3: CASSSTGTGSNEQFF. The CDR3 bases are TGTGCCAGCAGTTCAACCGGGACAGGGAGCAATGAGCAGTTCTTC.

The rearrangement uses TRBV12-3 or TRBV12-4 and TRBJ2-3; no reliable D call. The CDR3 loop spans 12 amino acids. Trimming pared 10 bases from V and 1 base from J, leaving 9 bases between. The DNA of the CDR3 is TGTGCCACCGGGTTGGGCACAGATACGCAGTATTTT. It codes for CATGLGTDTQYF.

In its sample, this clonotype was seen many times. The J gene is TRBJ2-5, the V gene TRBV6-1; D uncertain. CDR1 is MNHNS and CDR2 is SASEGT in the germline V gene. CDR3 length equals 13 residues. Trimming took 4 bases from V and 5 from J, leaving 11 bases between them. Here the CDR3 DNA reads TGTGCCAGCAGTGGTCTTTGGGTGGAGACCCAGTACTTC. Amino acids: CASSGLWVETQYF.

There are a few counts of this clonotype. J is TRBJ2-7 and V is TRBV4-2; possibly TRBD1 or TRBD2 for D (6 bases each). V dropped 0 bases and J dropped 2 bases, with 14 bases sitting between them. From germline, CDR1 is LGHNA and CDR2 YNFKEQ. The CDR3 length is 16 residues. The CDR3 is CASSQEADGGTYEQYF. The CDR3 DNA sequence: TGTGCCAGCAGCCAAGAGGCGGACGGGGGCACCTACGAGCAGTACTTC.

There are a few counts of this clonotype. J is TRBJ2-7 and V is TRBV14; no clear D gene. The germline V and J ends were trimmed by 0 bases and 3 bases, with 9 bases remaining between them. Germline V CDR1 and CDR2: SGHDN, FVKESK. The CDR3 extends over 14 amino acids. The CDR3 is CASSQEAAYYEQYF. The CDR3 bases are TGTGCCAGCAGCCAAGAGGCTGCCTACTACGAGCAGTACTTC.

This clonotype has at least ten counts. The chain recombines TRBV27 with TRBJ2-7, with 13 positions matching TRBD2. The CDR3 runs 16 residues. V trimming: 7 bases; J trimming: 0 bases; junction bases outside the gene matches: 6. Germline CDR1 MNHEY, CDR2 SMNVEV (reference sequence). DNA for the CDR3: TGTGCCAGCAAGGGACTAGCGGGAAGGAGCTCCTACGAGCAGTACTTC. It translates to CASKGLAGRSSYEQYF.